The 26 T cell receptor beta chains in this list originate from one sample, sequenced in a study of STAT5B mutations in CD4+ large granular lymphocyte leukemia. Generated by immunoSEQ multiplex PCR, the TCRdb table keeps only in-frame clones and is missing some. The profile shows 20,000 to 30,000 clones, around 86% of them singletons. Sequencing used CD4+ T cells from blood buffy coats. Receptors were obtained from a human donor in good health.

The chain recombines TRBV29-1 with TRBJ2-7; D perhaps matches TRBD1 (6 bases). Trimming shortened V by 6 bases and J by 2 bases, and 14 bases separated the two germline ends. Germline V gene sequence: CDR1 SQVTM, CDR2 ANQGSEA. This CDR3 comprises 13 residues. The CDR3, as DNA: TGCAGCGTCGTTAGGACAGACACCTACGAGCAGTACTTC. Its translation is CSVVRTDTYEQYF.

The rearrangement uses TRBV6-6 and TRBJ1-5; D is possibly TRBD1 (6 bases). The ends were cut back, 6 bases at V and 5 bases at J, with 11 bases in the middle. There are 13 residues in the CDR3. Germline lookup yields CDR1 MNHNY and CDR2 SVGAGI (reference sequence). The CDR3: CASSQQGDQPQHF. The CDR3 DNA follows: TGTGCCAGCAGCCAACAGGGAGATCAGCCCCAGCATTTT.

The chain couples TRBV21-1 to TRBJ1-4. TRBV21-1 constitutes a pseudogene. The CDR3 contains 17 residues. CDR3 nucleotide sequence: TGTGCCAGCAGCAAAGCAAGAGGGCTTGCGAAACTTGAAAAACTGTTTTTT. Amino acids: CASSKARGLAKLEKLFF.

The chain employs TRBV5-1 and TRBJ2-7, with D possibly being TRBD2 (5 bases). V lost 3 bases to trimming and J lost 3 bases, with 13 bases between them. The CDR3 is made up of 14 amino acids. Germline V gene lookup returns CDR1 SGHRS and CDR2 YFSETQ. The CDR3 sequence is CASSSAAGDYEQYF. The DNA of the CDR3 is TGCGCCAGCAGCTCGGCGGCCGGGGACTACGAGCAGTACTTC.

V gene TRBV19 combines with J gene TRBJ1-1; D unclear. V was shortened by 7 bases and J by 6 bases, with 21 bases between the two germline ends. The V gene's germline CDR1 is LNHDA and CDR2 SQIVND (reference sequence). The CDR3 covers 15 residues. The DNA for the CDR3 is TGTGCCAGTAAACCCGAACCATTTTCTCGTGCTGAAGCTTTCTTT. Translated: CASKPEPFSRAEAFF.

This sequence joins TRBV7-2 and TRBJ2-7; 13 bases agree with TRBD2. V shed 5 bases, J shed 6 bases, and the junction held 10 bases outside the gene matches. This CDR3 spans 16 amino acids. CDR1 is SGHTA, CDR2 FQGNSA, per germline. The CDR3 region has the DNA TGTGCCAGCAGCCAAAACATGGGACTAGCGGGACGCGAGCAGTACTTC. Encoded protein: CASSQNMGLAGREQYF.

This clone was detected once. CDR3 nucleotides: TGTGCCAGCAGCTTATATCAGGGGAGTGAGCAGTTCTTC. Residues: CASSLYQGSEQFF. J is TRBJ2-1 and V is TRBV7-2; possibly TRBD1 for D (6 bases). This CDR3 contains 13 residues. From germline, CDR1 is SGHTA and CDR2 FQGNSA. V lost 2 bases and J 9 bases, leaving 11 bases between the germline ends.

This clone has just a few counts. The chain combines TRBV18 with TRBJ1-1, with D perhaps matching TRBD1 (6 bases). Trimming left V 5 bases short and J 10 bases short, with 11 bases between. Germline lookup yields CDR1 KGHSH and CDR2 LQKENI. The CDR3 has 11 amino acids. CDR3 nucleotide sequence: TGTGCCAGCTCATCCGAGGGGGTAGCTTTCTTT. Its translation: CASSSEGVAFF.

This chain links TRBV6-5 with TRBJ1-1; the match to TRBD1 covers 8 bases. Losses at the gene ends were 0 bases for V and 3 bases for J; bases not matched to a gene: 3. The CDR3 is 15 amino acids. CDR1 is MNHEY, CDR2 SVGAGI, per germline. Here the CDR3 reads CASSYSADRDTEAFF. The CDR3 nucleotides are TGTGCCAGCAGTTACTCGGCGGACAGGGACACTGAAGCTTTCTTT.

This chain joins TRBV2 and TRBJ2-3; no definite D call. The CDR3 is made up of 13 amino acids. Per germline, CDR1 SNHLY and CDR2 FYNNEI. Trimming took off 6 bases at V and 3 bases at J, with 10 bases between the two ends. The CDR3 spells CASRQTGTDTQYF. The CDR3 DNA follows: TGTGCCAGCAGACAAACCGGGACAGATACGCAGTATTTT.

This clone was counted once. The chain recombines TRBV19 with TRBJ2-1, with 10 bases lining up with TRBD2. The CDR3 is made up of 16 amino acids. The germline V gene encodes CDR1 LNHDA and CDR2 SQIVND (reference sequence). Trimming at V came to 4 bases and at J to 6 bases, leaving 9 bases not matched to a gene. The CDR3 region is CASSNPSAGGTNEQFF. DNA of the CDR3: TGTGCCAGTAGTAACCCCTCAGCGGGAGGGACCAATGAGCAGTTCTTC.

The chain joins TRBV28 to TRBJ1-1, with D possibly TRBD1 on 6 matching bases. From germline, CDR1 is MDHEN and CDR2 SYDVKM. V lost 8 bases to trimming and J lost 2 bases, with 12 bases between them. The CDR3 spans 13 residues. In DNA form, the CDR3 reads TGTGCCAGCGGGAGGGGGATCAACACTGAAGCTTTCTTT. Translated: CASGRGINTEAFF.

The V and J genes are TRBV5-4 and TRBJ2-1; 9 bases fit TRBD1. The V gene's germline CDR1 is SGHNT and CDR2 YYREEE (reference sequence). The CDR3 spans 15 residues. The junction had 4 bases not matched to a gene; V was cut back by 5 bases and J by 1 base. The CDR3 nucleotides read TGTGCCAGCAGGGGCGGACAGGGGTCCTACAATGAGCAGTTCTTC. Amino acids: CASRGGQGSYNEQFF.

The chain combines TRBV7-2 with TRBJ1-4; 7 bases fit TRBD1. The CDR3 is 16 residues long. V shed 4 bases and J 7 bases; nucleotides not matched to a gene: 12. Germline CDR1 is SGHTA and CDR2 is FQGNSA. The CDR3 is CASSSRARGPGEKLFF. CDR3 in DNA: TGTGCCAGCAGCTCACGAGCTAGGGGGCCAGGTGAAAAACTGTTTTTT.

The chain recombines TRBV30 with TRBJ1-2; tentatively, D is TRBD1 (5 bases). V gave up 3 bases and J gave up 10 bases, with 33 bases separating them. The CDR3 is 18 amino acids. Germline CDR1 reads GTSNPN; CDR2 reads SVGIG (reference sequence). The CDR3 nucleotides are TGTGCCTGGAGCGAGGGGCCCGGTCCTCTTTTCTTCCATGGCAACTACACCTTC. As protein: CAWSEGPGPLFFHGNYTF.

This clone was seen only once. This chain joins TRBV6-1 and TRBJ2-7; D is possibly TRBD1 (6 bases). There are 17 residues in the CDR3. CDR1 MNHNS and CDR2 SASEGT come from the germline V gene. The V gene lost 3 bases and the J gene lost 6 bases, with 24 bases spanning the gap. CDR3 DNA: TGTGCCAGCAGTGAGTTCTCAGGGGCGGTGGGATTTCGCGAGCAGTACTTC. Amino acid sequence: CASSEFSGAVGFREQYF.

The chain combines TRBV7-2 with TRBJ2-7, with D maybe TRBD1 (5 bases). CDR3 size: 15 residues. Trimming pared 7 bases from V and 2 bases from J, leaving 18 bases between. Germline CDR1 SGHTA, CDR2 FQGNSA. CDR3 in amino acids: CASTDTGHPTYEQYF. CDR3 in DNA: TGTGCCAGCACCGACACTGGACACCCTACCTACGAGCAGTACTTC.

The count of this clone is one. The V call is TRBV5-4, the J call TRBJ1-1; 8 nucleotides match TRBD1. CDR3 length equals 15 residues. V dropped 4 bases and J dropped 2; count of bases not matched to a gene: 7. From germline, CDR1 is SGHNT and CDR2 YYREEE (reference sequence). CDR3: CASSRGTGLNTEAFF. CDR3 bases: TGTGCCAGCAGCCGGGGGACAGGACTTAACACTGAAGCTTTCTTT.

The chain carries TRBV27 and TRBJ2-2; TRBD1 agrees at 7 bases. CDR1 and CDR2 from the germline V gene are MNHEY and SMNVEV (reference sequence). The ends lost 2 bases at V and 5 bases at J; junction bases unmatched: 11. The CDR3 covers 17 residues. The CDR3 nucleotides are TGTGCCAGCAGTTTACGCCCGCCGGGACAGACTACCGGGGAGCTGTTTTTT. This encodes CASSLRPPGQTTGELFF.

This sequence joins TRBV10-2 and TRBJ2-2, with a weak D call TRBD2 (5 bases). The V and J ends lost 11 bases and 4 bases respectively, with 14 bases between them. The germline V gene encodes CDR1 WSHSY and CDR2 SAAADI. The CDR3 contains 13 residues. The CDR3 is CAARLAGTGELFF. The CDR3 DNA reads as TGCGCCGCCCGTCTCGCGGGCACCGGGGAGCTGTTTTTT.

The sample holds one count of this clone. The genes are TRBV7-8 and TRBJ2-1; TRBD2 matches at 9 bases. Germline CDR1 is SGHVS and CDR2 is FQNEAQ. V shed 5 bases and J 2 bases; nucleotides not matched to a gene: 4. This CDR3 has 15 amino acids. CDR3 amino acids: CASSRLAVTYNEQFF. In nucleotides, the CDR3 is TGTGCCAGCAGCCGACTAGCGGTAACCTACAATGAGCAGTTCTTC.

The chain links TRBV7-8 to TRBJ2-5, with unresolved D. Germline V lookup: CDR1 SGHVS, CDR2 FQNEAQ. The CDR3 is made up of 14 amino acids. V was trimmed by 0 bases and J by 5 bases, leaving 10 bases between them. This CDR3 reads CASSLASLLETQYF. The CDR3 DNA is TGTGCCAGCAGCTTAGCGAGCCTATTGGAGACCCAGTACTTC.

This chain joins TRBV11-1 and TRBJ2-3; the D gene is possibly TRBD2 (5 bases). V was pared by 5 bases and J by 1 base, with 10 bases between. From germline, CDR1 is SGHAT and CDR2 FQDESV (reference sequence). CDR3 length equals 14 residues. In nucleotides, the CDR3 is TGTGCCAGCAGCAACCCCGGGGGCACAGATACGCAGTATTTT. It encodes CASSNPGGTDTQYF.

The rearrangement joins TRBV6-1 to TRBJ1-4; no definite D call. The CDR3 loop spans 16 amino acids. V dropped 1 base and J dropped 4 bases, with 13 bases sitting between them. In germline, CDR1 is MNHNS, CDR2 SASEGT. The CDR3 sequence: CASSEVGSQVNEKLFF. CDR3 DNA: TGTGCCAGCAGTGAAGTAGGCAGCCAAGTTAATGAAAAACTGTTTTTT.

J is TRBJ2-1 and V is TRBV5-4, with TRBD2 as a possible D gene (5 bases). Per the germline V gene, CDR1 is SGHNT and CDR2 is YYREEE (reference sequence). Trimming cost V 4 bases and J 4 bases, with 12 bases left between them. There are 14 residues in the CDR3. The CDR3 coding sequence is TGTGCCAGCAGCCCCCAAGCGGAATACAATGAGCAGTTCTTC. It translates to CASSPQAEYNEQFF.

The rearrangement joins TRBV28 to TRBJ1-2; 11 nucleotides align to TRBD1. V lost 5 bases to trimming and J lost 3 bases; unmatched junction nucleotides: 5. Germline CDR1 and CDR2: MDHEN and SYDVKM. CDR3 length: 15 amino acids. CDR3 protein: CASSPRTGGYYGYTF. DNA of the CDR3: TGTGCCAGCAGTCCTCGGACAGGGGGCTACTATGGCTACACCTTC.